The next 9 T cell receptor beta chains were all read from a single sample in a study of response to subunit inactivated influenza vaccine. TCRdb re-called the RT-PCR reads with MiXCR, one entry per CDR3 protein. The sample yields fewer than 600,000 distinct CDR3 sequences, approximately 6.9% seen once. Here the sequenced sample was PBMCs from blood, taken 23 months after vaccination. The source is a man between 50 and 70 years old who received an inactivated influenza vaccine.

This chain links TRBV4-2 with TRBJ2-5; the match to TRBD2 covers 11 bases. This CDR3 contains 16 residues. J lost 2 bases, V lost 1 base, and 3 bases had no gene match. Germline V gene sequence: CDR1 LGHNA, CDR2 YNFKEQ. The CDR3 here is CASSQAGTSGQETQYF. The CDR3, as DNA: TGTGCCAGCAGCCAAGCGGGGACTAGCGGACAAGAGACCCAGTACTTC.

This clonotype was recorded a few times. This chain joins TRBV10-3 and TRBJ2-3; D gene unclear. V lost 6 bases, J lost 4 bases, and 5 bases lay in between. Germline CDR1 and CDR2: ENHRY and SYGVKD. This CDR3 has 11 residues. CDR3 loop: CAIRASDTQYF. DNA of the CDR3: TGTGCCATCAGAGCATCAGATACGCAGTATTTT.

The J gene is TRBJ2-1, the V gene TRBV12-3 or TRBV12-4; 9 bases match TRBD2. V lost 7 bases, J lost 8 bases, and 12 bases stayed unmatched. CDR3 size: 15 residues. This CDR3 reads CASTRRASGIHEQFF. The CDR3 DNA reads TGTGCCAGCACGCGACGGGCTAGCGGGATTCATGAGCAGTTCTTC.

This clonotype came up a few times. The chain recombines TRBV20-1 with TRBJ2-7; 16 bases fit TRBD2. V was pared by 0 bases and J by 6 bases, with 8 bases of the junction left unmatched. The CDR3 is 17 amino acids. CDR1 DFQATT and CDR2 SNEGSKA come from the germline V gene (reference sequence). CDR3 region: CSAREGTSGGAASEQYF. CDR3 DNA: TGCAGTGCTAGAGAGGGGACTAGCGGGGGGGCGGCCTCCGAGCAGTACTTC.

There are many counts of this clonotype. V is TRBV12-3 or TRBV12-4 and J is TRBJ1-2; 8 bases fit TRBD1. The V segment lost 6 bases and the J segment 8 bases; nucleotides outside the gene matches: 5. This CDR3 region has 12 residues. CDR3 amino acids: CASRITGGGYTF. CDR3 nucleotide sequence: TGTGCCAGCAGAATTACAGGGGGAGGCTACACCTTC.

The CDR3 region is CASSQEVTSGGRNEQFF. CDR3 coding DNA: TGCGCCAGCAGCCAAGAGGTGACTAGCGGGGGCCGCAATGAGCAGTTCTTC. The V call is TRBV4-3, the J call TRBJ2-1; 12 nucleotides agree with TRBD2. V trimming: 0 bases; J trimming: 6 bases; junction bases outside the gene matches: 6. Germline assignment: CDR1 LGHNA and CDR2 YSLEER. This CDR3 is 17 amino acids long.

This clonotype was found a few times. The V and J genes are TRBV7-2 and TRBJ2-5; D unresolved. This CDR3 is built from 14 residues. Germline lookup yields CDR1 SGHTA and CDR2 FQGNSA. Trimming removed 1 base at V and 6 bases at J, with 12 bases between. The CDR3 region has the DNA TGTGCCAGCAGCTTAGTGGTACCATCCAAGACCCAGTACTTC. As protein: CASSLVVPSKTQYF. Full variable domain (outside the CDR3, taken from reference TRBV7-2 and TRBJ2-5): GAGVSQSPSNKVTEKGKDVELRCDPISGHTALYWYRQSLGQGLEFLIYFQGNSAPDKSGLPSDRFSAERTGGSVSTLTIQRTQQEDSAVYLCASSLVVPSKTQYFGPGTRLLVL.

As DNA, the CDR3 is TGTGCCAGCAGCCAAGGGGACAGGGGGAGGATAGAAGGGCAGTACTTC. This sequence encodes CASSQGDRGRIEGQYF. The J gene is TRBJ2-7, the V gene TRBV4-2, with 11 nucleotides matching TRBD1. The germline V gene encodes CDR1 LGHNA and CDR2 YNFKEQ. This CDR3 has 16 residues. Trimming at V came to 1 base and at J to 9 bases, leaving 11 bases not matched to a gene.

V is TRBV6-2 or TRBV6-3 and J is TRBJ2-5, with TRBD2 matching over 12 bases. The CDR3 has 17 residues. V dropped 7 bases and J dropped 5; count of bases not matched to a gene: 14. In germline, CDR1 is MNHEY, CDR2 SVGEGT. The CDR3 DNA reads as TGTGCCAGCACCAATCCTAGCGGGAGGGCCAAGGAGGAGACCCAGTACTTC. It encodes CASTNPSGRAKEETQYF.